A selection of T cell receptor beta chains follows, all from one sample in a study of T cell responses to AZD1222 COVID-19 vaccine. Assay: immunoSEQ multiplex PCR; the TCRdb copy retains only in-frame clones and omits some. Counted here are around 140,000 clones, about 90% occurring once; the ten biggest clones make up roughly 7.6%. The material was peripheral blood, obtained 28 days after the second dose of the MenACWY control vaccine. The receptors originated from an adult who received the MenACWY meningococcal vaccine as a control. The CDR3 runs from the conserved cysteine through the conserved F or W. D genes are given only for firm matches. A row's size may be missing; if present it is once, few, many or a size class.

J: TRBJ1-1
D: -
V: TRBV9
size: -
CDR3: CASSVGPGEVTEAFF
DNA: TGTGCCAGCAGCGTAGGCCCAGGGGAGGTCACTGAAGCTTTCTTT

J: TRBJ2-7
D: -
V: TRBV11-1
size: -
CDR3: CASSHIADTYEQYF
DNA: TGTGCCAGCAGCCATATAGCGGATACCTACGAGCAGTACTTC

J: TRBJ2-2
D: -
V: TRBV9
size: -
CDR3: CASSVAEGGELFF
DNA: TGTGCCAGCAGCGTAGCGGAGGGGGGGGAGCTGTTTTTT

J: TRBJ2-1
D: -
V: TRBV24-1
size: -
CDR3: CATSDFGGTSSYNEQFF
DNA: TGTGCCACCAGTGATTTTGGGGGGACGAGCTCCTACAATGAGCAGTTCTTC

J: TRBJ2-7
D: TRBD1
V: TRBV5-6
size: few
CDR3: CASSSINPDRDRSTYEQYF
DNA: TGTGCCAGCAGCTCGATAAACCCGGATCGGGACAGGTCGACCTACGAGCAGTACTTC

J: TRBJ2-1
D: -
V: TRBV27
size: -
CDR3: CASSPPRGQGENEQFF
DNA: TGTGCCAGCAGTCCCCCCCGTGGCCAGGGCGAAAATGAGCAGTTCTTC

J: TRBJ1-2
D: -
V: TRBV6-5
size: -
CDR3: CASTPGTSGYTF
DNA: TGTGCCAGCACTCCGGGGACTAGTGGCTACACCTTC

J: TRBJ2-3
D: TRBD1
V: TRBV6-2/TRBV6-3
size: -
CDR3: CASSYSSDRGTDTQYF
DNA: TGTGCCAGCAGTTACTCTTCCGACAGGGGCACAGATACGCAGTATTTT

J: TRBJ2-1
D: -
V: TRBV24-1
size: -
CDR3: CATSDTAIHDPEQFF
DNA: TGTGCCACCAGTGATACAGCAATCCACGATCCTGAGCAGTTCTTC

J: TRBJ1-6
D: TRBD1
V: TRBV27
size: -
CDR3: CASSLFRGQSAAGSPLHF
DNA: TGTGCCAGCAGTTTATTCAGGGGGCAAAGCGCGGCGGGTTCACCCCTCCACTTT

J: TRBJ1-4
D: TRBD1
V: TRBV10-3
size: -
CDR3: CATGRDRGEKLFF
DNA: TGTGCCACAGGACGGGACAGGGGTGAAAAACTGTTTTTT

J: TRBJ1-2
D: -
V: TRBV5-1
size: -
CDR3: CASSLVTGNGYTF
DNA: TGCGCCAGCAGCTTGGTTACAGGGAATGGCTACACCTTC

J: TRBJ2-7
D: -
V: TRBV11-2
size: -
CDR3: CASSRGPEQYF
DNA: TGTGCCAGCAGTCGGGGGCCCGAGCAGTACTTC

J: TRBJ2-7
D: TRBD2
V: TRBV29-1
size: -
CDR3: CSVARAGGPYEQYF
DNA: TGCAGCGTTGCCCGAGCGGGAGGGCCCTACGAGCAGTACTTC

J: TRBJ2-1
D: -
V: TRBV11-2
size: -
CDR3: CASSLSLTSNEQFF
DNA: TGTGCCAGCAGCTTATCCCTGACTAGCAATGAGCAGTTCTTC

J: TRBJ2-3
D: -
V: TRBV6-5
size: -
CDR3: CATYASGGGTDTQYF
DNA: TGTGCCACATACGCATCCGGCGGGGGCACAGATACGCAGTATTTT

J: TRBJ1-3
D: -
V: TRBV4-3
size: -
CDR3: CASSQDLRGDLSGNTIYF
DNA: TGCGCCAGCAGCCAAGATCTTCGGGGGGACCTCTCTGGAAACACCATATATTTT

J: TRBJ1-3
D: -
V: TRBV7-8
size: -
CDR3: CASSSFPGHRNTIYF
DNA: TGTGCCAGCAGCTCGTTCCCGGGACATAGAAACACCATATATTTT

J: TRBJ1-1
D: -
V: TRBV7-2
size: -
CDR3: CASSLRMMDTEAFF
DNA: TGTGCCAGCAGCTTACGGATGATGGACACTGAAGCTTTCTTT

J: TRBJ1-2
D: -
V: TRBV7-9
size: -
CDR3: CASSLETGSGYTF
DNA: TGTGCCAGCAGCTTAGAGACAGGCTCTGGCTACACCTTC

J: TRBJ2-7
D: TRBD1
V: TRBV6-5
size: -
CDR3: CASSYDLGTGYEQYF
DNA: TGTGCCAGCAGTTATGATCTCGGGACAGGGTACGAGCAGTACTTC

J: TRBJ2-5
D: TRBD2
V: TRBV28
size: -
CDR3: CASSYSGWGETQYF
DNA: TGTGCCAGCAGTTATAGCGGGTGGGGGGAGACCCAGTACTTC

J: TRBJ2-7
D: -
V: TRBV19
size: -
CDR3: CASSRSTGNYEQYF
DNA: TGTGCCAGTAGCCGTTCGACCGGGAACTACGAGCAGTACTTC

J: TRBJ1-2
D: TRBD1
V: TRBV28
size: -
CDR3: CASTKSGTGFYGYTF
DNA: TGTGCCAGCACCAAAAGCGGGACAGGGTTCTATGGCTACACCTTC

J: TRBJ1-2
D: TRBD1
V: TRBV7-2
size: few
CDR3: CASTLSQGTYGYTF
DNA: TGTGCCAGCACCCTATCACAGGGGACCTATGGCTACACCTTC

J: TRBJ1-5
D: -
V: TRBV19
size: few
CDR3: CASSTIRTAENQPQHF
DNA: TGTGCCAGTAGTACCATCAGGACAGCGGAGAATCAGCCCCAGCATTTT

J: TRBJ1-1
D: TRBD1
V: TRBV6-5
size: -
CDR3: CASSYAYRGDTEAFF
DNA: TGTGCCAGCAGTTACGCCTACAGGGGTGACACTGAAGCTTTCTTT

J: TRBJ1-2
D: -
V: TRBV3-1/TRBV3-2
size: -
CDR3: CASSQDLVRAAGGYTF
DNA: TGTGCCAGCAGCCAAGATCTTGTTCGGGCGGCGGGGGGCTACACCTTC

J: TRBJ2-7
D: TRBD1
V: TRBV7-2
size: -
CDR3: CASSLATGEKFEQYF
DNA: TGTGCCAGCAGCTTAGCGACAGGGGAAAAGTTCGAGCAGTACTTC

J: TRBJ2-1
D: TRBD2
V: TRBV19
size: -
CDR3: CASSNPGLAVYNEQFF
DNA: TGTGCCAGTAGTAACCCGGGACTAGCGGTCTACAATGAGCAGTTCTTC

J: TRBJ1-1
D: -
V: TRBV5-8
size: -
CDR3: CASSLRPGNTEAFF
DNA: TGTGCCAGCAGCTTGCGTCCAGGGAACACTGAAGCTTTCTTT

J: TRBJ2-1
D: -
V: TRBV19
size: once
CDR3: CATRSPPQERIEEQFF
DNA: TGTGCCACCCGATCTCCCCCCCAGGAACGCATTGAGGAGCAGTTCTTC

J: TRBJ1-1
D: -
V: TRBV2
size: once
CDR3: CASREGVTILNTEAFF
DNA: TGTGCCAGCAGGGAAGGGGTCACAATTTTGAACACTGAAGCTTTCTTT

J: TRBJ2-1
D: -
V: TRBV7-3
size: -
CDR3: CASSPRGRASGWASSYNEQFF
DNA: TGTGCCAGCAGCCCCAGGGGTAGGGCTAGCGGTTGGGCGAGCTCCTACAATGAGCAGTTCTTC

J: TRBJ2-2
D: TRBD1
V: TRBV2
size: -
CDR3: CASSPDRAVTGELFF
DNA: TGTGCCAGCAGTCCCGACAGGGCTGTCACCGGGGAGCTGTTTTTT

J: TRBJ2-7
D: TRBD2
V: TRBV6-5
size: once
CDR3: CASRGGGAYEQYF
DNA: TGTGCCAGCAGGGGGGGAGGGGCCTACGAGCAGTACTTC

J: TRBJ2-2
D: TRBD2
V: TRBV5-1
size: -
CDR3: CASSPGGGTYTGELFF
DNA: TGCGCCAGCAGCCCGGGGGGGGGCACCTACACCGGGGAGCTGTTTTTT

J: TRBJ1-1
D: -
V: TRBV27
size: -
CDR3: CASSPGGRDTEAFF
DNA: TGTGCCAGCAGCCCTGGCGGGAGGGACACTGAAGCTTTCTTT

J: TRBJ2-1
D: -
V: TRBV6-5
size: -
CDR3: CASRDSGANNEQFF
DNA: TGTGCCAGCAGGGACTCCGGTGCAAACAATGAGCAGTTCTTC

J: TRBJ2-1
D: -
V: TRBV24-1
size: -
CDR3: CATSDPGTNAHEQFF
DNA: TGTGCCACCAGTGATCCCGGGACAAATGCCCATGAGCAGTTCTTC

J: TRBJ2-1
D: -
V: TRBV28
size: once
CDR3: CASHPRDHYTSYNEQFF
DNA: TGTGCCAGCCACCCCCGGGACCATTATACCTCCTACAATGAGCAGTTCTTC

J: TRBJ2-4
D: TRBD2
V: TRBV28
size: once
CDR3: CASSFPPLAGGRNIQYF
DNA: TGTGCCAGCAGTTTCCCCCCTCTAGCGGGGGGGCGAAACATTCAGTACTTC

J: TRBJ1-2
D: TRBD1
V: TRBV7-8
size: once
CDR3: CASSPDNKQGANYGYTF
DNA: TGTGCCAGCAGCCCAGATAATAAGCAGGGGGCTAACTATGGCTACACCTTC

J: TRBJ2-7
D: TRBD1
V: TRBV7-2
size: once
CDR3: CASSTQPGQGYEQYF
DNA: TGTGCCAGCAGCACCCAGCCGGGACAGGGTTACGAGCAGTACTTC

J: TRBJ2-1
D: TRBD2
V: TRBV28
size: -
CDR3: CASSPGTSGSYNEQFF
DNA: TGTGCCAGCAGTCCCGGGACTAGCGGCTCCTACAATGAGCAGTTCTTC

J: TRBJ2-1
D: -
V: TRBV9
size: -
CDR3: CASSQTLEGLGYNEQFF
DNA: TGTGCCAGCAGCCAAACCCTGGAGGGACTGGGTTACAATGAGCAGTTCTTC